A selection of T cell receptor beta chains follows, all from one sample in a study of OX40 agonist ivuxolimab in advanced cancers. Assay: immunoSEQ multiplex PCR; the TCRdb copy retains only in-frame clones and omits some. The table includes around 65,000 clones, approximately 80% detected once. The sequences come from CD4+ or CD8+ T cells sorted from blood, collected in a trial of the OX40 agonist ivuxolimab. Receptors originate from an adult with an advanced solid tumor such as melanoma, head and neck, liver or kidney cancer. Each CDR3 is given with its conserved first and last residue. Fields, in order: V gene, J gene, D gene, clone size, CDR3 protein, CDR3 DNA. The D gene is left open where the match is weak. Clone size is stated in some rows and not others, as once, few, many or a class when expanded.

>TRBV18|TRBJ2-3|-|-
CASSPRTDTQYF
TGTGCCAGCTCACCACGGACAGATACGCAGTATTTT
>TRBV6-6|TRBJ1-6|TRBD1|few
CASSQGQGHRSLHF
TGTGCCAGCAGTCAAGGACAGGGGCATAGGTCCCTCCACTTT
>TRBV7-2|TRBJ1-1|-|-
CASSFKIGETEAFF
TGTGCCAGCAGCTTCAAGATAGGGGAGACTGAAGCTTTCTTT
>TRBV6-6|TRBJ2-7|-|-
CASSYGGYGSYEQYF
TGTGCCAGCAGTTATGGGGGGTACGGGTCCTACGAGCAGTACTTC
>TRBV7-9|TRBJ2-4|-|once
CASSPWENIQYF
TGTGCCAGCAGCCCTTGGGAAAACATTCAGTACTTC
>TRBV7-2|TRBJ2-7|TRBD1|few
CASSSGQGAFYEQYF
TGTGCCAGCAGCTCGGGACAGGGGGCATTCTACGAGCAGTACTTC
>TRBV7-8|TRBJ2-7|-|-
CASSLLRGYEQYF
TGTGCCAGCAGCTTACTTCGGGGGTACGAGCAGTACTTC
>TRBV15|TRBJ1-6|-|-
CATSSPQGNNSPLHF
TGTGCCACCAGCAGCCCACAGGGCAATAATTCACCCCTCCACTTT
>TRBV11-1|TRBJ1-1|-|-
CASSRTGGYGATEAFF
TGTGCCAGCAGCCGCACCGGGGGTTACGGAGCGACTGAAGCTTTCTTT
>TRBV9|TRBJ2-3|TRBD2|-
CASSVRLATDTQYF
TGTGCCAGCAGCGTACGACTAGCCACAGATACGCAGTATTTT
>TRBV10-3|TRBJ2-2|TRBD2|-
CAISDLAGGTGELFF
TGTGCCATCAGTGACCTAGCGGGAGGAACCGGGGAGCTGTTTTTT
>TRBV5-4|TRBJ2-2|TRBD2|-
CASSSGTSGSAGELFF
TGTGCCAGCAGCTCGGGGACTAGCGGGAGTGCCGGGGAGCTGTTTTTT
>TRBV10-3|TRBJ2-5|-|-
CAISVGGGETQYF
TGTGCCATCAGTGTAGGGGGTGGAGAGACCCAGTACTTC
>TRBV7-9|TRBJ1-4|-|-
CASSLWSGAGEKLFF
TGTGCCAGCAGCTTATGGTCAGGGGCAGGGGAAAAACTGTTTTTT
>TRBV16|TRBJ2-7|-|-
CASSLQPGLEQYF
TGTGCCAGCAGCCTACAGCCCGGGTTGGAGCAGTACTTC
>TRBV30|TRBJ2-3|TRBD2|-
CAWRPLAGSTDTQYF
TGTGCCTGGAGACCCTTAGCGGGGAGCACAGATACGCAGTATTTT
>TRBV6-5|TRBJ2-3|-|-
CASSLGGGADTQYF
TGTGCCAGCAGTTTAGGGGGTGGCGCAGATACGCAGTATTTT
>TRBV30|TRBJ2-7|-|-
CAALISGRPPYEQYF
TGTGCCGCCCTTATATCTGGGAGACCCCCCTACGAGCAGTACTTC
>TRBV25-1|TRBJ2-1|TRBD2|-
CASSVTGGAYNEQFF
TGTGCCAGCAGTGTTACCGGGGGGGCTTACAATGAGCAGTTCTTC
>TRBV7-3|TRBJ2-3|-|-
CASSLRGLRDTQYF
TGTGCCAGCAGCTTAAGGGGGCTGAGGGACACGCAGTATTTT
>TRBV5-1|TRBJ2-2|TRBD1|-
CASSLGQAREELFF
TGCGCCAGCAGCCTTGGACAGGCCAGGGAGGAGCTGTTTTTT
>TRBV10-2|TRBJ2-1|TRBD2|-
CASSETSGTVEQFF
TGCGCCAGCAGTGAGACTAGCGGGACGGTTGAGCAGTTCTTC
>TRBV5-8|TRBJ1-5|-|-
CASSWAGAGNQPQHF
TGTGCCAGCAGCTGGGCAGGGGCGGGCAATCAGCCCCAGCATTTT
>TRBV30|TRBJ1-2|-|-
CASPGGAGVGYTF
TGTGCCTCCCCGGGGGGAGCAGGGGTGGGCTACACCTTC
>TRBV5-1|TRBJ2-3|TRBD2|once
CASSPPTSGGTDTQYF
TGCGCCAGCAGCCCACCGACTAGCGGGGGCACAGATACGCAGTATTTT
>TRBV6-6|TRBJ2-3|-|few
CASRGDTDTQYF
TGTGCCAGCCGGGGTGACACAGATACGCAGTATTTT
>TRBV6-5|TRBJ2-2|-|-
CASRTQINTGELFF
TGTGCCAGCAGGACTCAGATCAACACCGGGGAGCTGTTTTTT
>TRBV6-5|TRBJ2-1|TRBD1|-
CASRLLDRYNEQFF
TGTGCCAGCAGACTTCTGGACAGGTACAATGAGCAGTTCTTC
>TRBV6-4|TRBJ2-1|TRBD2|-
CASNHTSGSCNEQFF
TGTGCCAGCAATCACACTAGCGGGAGTTGCAATGAGCAGTTCTTC
>TRBV4-1|TRBJ2-7|-|-
CASSPQRIRSYEQYF
TGCGCCAGCAGCCCCCAGCGGATCCGCTCCTACGAGCAGTACTTC
>TRBV5-1|TRBJ2-4|TRBD2|-
CASSGAGVEDIQYF
TGCGCCAGCAGTGGAGCGGGAGTAGAGGACATTCAGTACTTC
>TRBV9|TRBJ1-6|TRBD1|few
CASSVTGGNSPLHF
TGTGCCAGCAGCGTGACAGGGGGGAATTCACCCCTCCACTTT
>TRBV5-6|TRBJ2-2|-|-
CASSLPGSGSDGELFF
TGTGCCAGCAGCTTGCCCGGTAGCGGTTCGGACGGGGAGCTGTTTTTT
>TRBV2|TRBJ2-3|TRBD2|-
CASSEGLAGDTDTQYF
TGTGCCAGCAGTGAAGGGCTAGCGGGGGACACAGATACGCAGTATTTT
>TRBV19|TRBJ2-7|-|-
CASSIGLRTYEQYF
TGTGCCAGTAGTATAGGACTGCGAACCTACGAGCAGTACTTC
>TRBV6-1|TRBJ2-1|-|-
CASSEMGGGEQFF
TGTGCCAGCAGTGAAATGGGGGGCGGTGAGCAGTTCTTC
>TRBV28|TRBJ2-7|TRBD2|-
CASNLAGGAHEQYF
TGTGCCAGCAATCTAGCGGGAGGCGCTCACGAGCAGTACTTC
>TRBV7-7|TRBJ2-7|-|medium-sized
CASSLVCRPPDYYEQYF
TGTGCCAGCAGCTTAGTCTGTCGGCCTCCCGATTACTACGAGCAGTACTTC
>TRBV18|TRBJ2-7|TRBD1|-
CASSSGGVPYEQYF
TGTGCCAGCTCATCAGGGGGCGTCCCCTACGAGCAGTACTTC
>TRBV9|TRBJ2-3|-|-
CASSKGSTDTQYF
TGTGCCAGCAGCAAGGGCTCGACAGATACGCAGTATTTT
>TRBV7-6|TRBJ2-2|-|-
CASSSSRPGTGELFF
TGTGCCAGCAGCTCCTCCCGGCCGGGGACCGGGGAGCTGTTTTTT
>TRBV2|TRBJ1-6|-|few
CASSQRSQRDNSPLHF
TGTGCCAGCAGTCAGAGGAGTCAGAGGGATAATTCACCCCTCCACTTT
>TRBV11-3|TRBJ2-1|TRBD2|-
CASSPGLAGVNEQFF
TGTGCCAGCAGCCCTGGACTAGCGGGAGTCAATGAGCAGTTCTTC
>TRBV28|TRBJ2-6|-|-
CASSLIRGGANVLTF
TGTGCCAGCAGTTTAATTCGAGGTGGGGCCAACGTCCTGACTTTC